This T cell receptor (beta chain) was captured by sequencing in a study of cytomegalovirus exposure and HLA in healthy donors. With 60 Vbeta and 13 Jbeta primers, the PCR was carried out. TCRdb's table, derived via immunoSEQ multiplex PCR, lists solely in-frame clones and lacks some. Here the sample spans 120,000 or so clones, about three quarters being singletons. The germline CDR1 and CDR2 sequences are SGHAT and FQNNGV. This CDR3 spans 17 amino acids. V dropped 5 bases and J dropped 2; count of bases not matched to a gene: 15. Worth noting for this clone: Antigen unknown.

Study-wide findings and caveats: Among donors in an Asian-associated ancestry cluster, a later analysis reportedly found fewer N-insertions than the roughly 730-donor mean. Altogether, around 160 TCR beta chains were recorded as cytomegalovirus-associated. Upon later analysis, TCR association rates were observed to vary by HLA locus, being highest for DRB1 and lowest for HLA-C. Most of the CMV-associated TCR beta chains (in a later analysis) appeared to be HLA-restricted.

The clonotype originates from a human donor in good health. The chain uses TRBV11-2 and TRBJ2-7, with TRBD1 matching 7 bases. Sequenced material: PBMCs. The CDR3 region is CASSTEIPTGTAYEQYF. Here the CDR3 DNA reads TGTGCCAGCAGCACCGAAATCCCCACGGGGACAGCCTACGAGCAGTACTTC.